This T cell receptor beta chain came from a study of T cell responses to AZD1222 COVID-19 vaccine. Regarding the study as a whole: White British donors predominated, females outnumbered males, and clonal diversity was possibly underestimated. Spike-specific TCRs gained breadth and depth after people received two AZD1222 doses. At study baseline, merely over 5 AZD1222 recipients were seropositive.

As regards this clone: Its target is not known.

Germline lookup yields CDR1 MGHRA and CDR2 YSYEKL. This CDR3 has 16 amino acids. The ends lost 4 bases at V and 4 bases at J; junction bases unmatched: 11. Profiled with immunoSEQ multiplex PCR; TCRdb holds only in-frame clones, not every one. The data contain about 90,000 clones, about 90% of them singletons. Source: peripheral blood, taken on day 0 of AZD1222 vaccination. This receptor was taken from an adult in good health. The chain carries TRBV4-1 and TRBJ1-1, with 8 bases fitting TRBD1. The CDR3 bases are TGCGCCAGCAGCCTCGGTCAGGGGGCCGTAATCACTGAAGCTTTCTTT. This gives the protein CASSLGQGAVITEAFF.